The source of this T cell receptor (beta chain) is a study of blood T cell repertoires in COVID-19. Study-level information: Samples of COVID-19 (acute and convalescent) were obtained from the United States, Italy and Spain. T cells, B-cell-depleted T cells, or PBMCs supplied cDNA or gDNA.

V shed 9 bases and J shed 2 bases, with 10 bases lying between them. The germline V gene has CDR1 SNHLY and CDR2 FYNNEI. The CDR3 totals 12 residues. Per the original data handling: Using reference gene primer amplification, nucleated cell counts were estimated. The table came from immunoSEQ multiplex PCR; TCRdb's copy has only in-frame clones and leaves some out. V and J calls plus clone size are reproduced from that table; the DNA served to infer D and trimming. Altogether about 250,000 clones are present, roughly 80% being singletons, with the ten largest covering approximately 4%. The V gene is TRBV2, the J gene TRBJ2-5; D is ambiguous. The sample taken for sequencing was peripheral blood. The origin of this receptor is a woman aged 40 to 55 with active or convalescent COVID-19. In DNA, the CDR3 is TGTGCCAGTACAGCAATTCAAGAGACCCAGTACTTC. This sequence encodes CASTAIQETQYF. The full variable domain, completed using reference TRBV2 and TRBJ2-5, is EPEVTQTPSHQVTQMGQEVILRCVPISNHLYFYWYRQILGQKVEFLVSFYNNEISEKSEIFDDQFSVERPDGSNFTLKIRSTKLEDSAMYFCASTAIQETQYFGPGTRLLVL.